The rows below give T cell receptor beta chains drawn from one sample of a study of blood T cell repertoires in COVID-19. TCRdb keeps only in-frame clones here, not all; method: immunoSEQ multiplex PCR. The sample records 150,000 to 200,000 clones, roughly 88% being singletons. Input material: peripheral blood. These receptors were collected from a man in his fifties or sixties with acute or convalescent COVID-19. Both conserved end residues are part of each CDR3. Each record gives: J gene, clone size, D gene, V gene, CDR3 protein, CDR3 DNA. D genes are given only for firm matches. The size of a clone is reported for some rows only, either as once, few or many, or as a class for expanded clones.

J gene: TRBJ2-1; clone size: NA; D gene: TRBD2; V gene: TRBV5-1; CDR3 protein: CASSGKLAGSTNEQFF; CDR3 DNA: TGCGCCAGCAGCGGCAAACTAGCGGGATCTACGAATGAGCAGTTCTTC
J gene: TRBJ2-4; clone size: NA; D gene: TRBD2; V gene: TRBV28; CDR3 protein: CASRGGGLNIQYF; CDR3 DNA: TGTGCCAGCAGGGGCGGGGGGTTAAACATTCAGTACTTC
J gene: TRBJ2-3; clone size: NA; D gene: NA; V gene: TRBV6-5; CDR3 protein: CASSRPGQSTDTQYF; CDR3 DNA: TGTGCCAGCAGTCGTCCGGGACAAAGCACAGATACGCAGTATTTT
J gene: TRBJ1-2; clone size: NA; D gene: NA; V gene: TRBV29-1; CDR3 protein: CSVVGDNGYTF; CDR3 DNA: TGCAGCGTGGTCGGGGATAACGGCTACACCTTC
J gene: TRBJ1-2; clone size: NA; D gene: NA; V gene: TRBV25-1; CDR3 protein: CASSLTELNYGYTF; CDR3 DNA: TGTGCCAGCAGCTTGACAGAGTTGAACTATGGCTACACCTTC
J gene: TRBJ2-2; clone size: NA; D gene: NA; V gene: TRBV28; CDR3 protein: CASTWTQANTGELFF; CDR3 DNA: TGTGCCAGCACCTGGACACAAGCGAACACCGGGGAGCTGTTTTTT
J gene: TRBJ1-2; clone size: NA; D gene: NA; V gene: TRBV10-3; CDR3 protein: CAISLARSHINYGYTF; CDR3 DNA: TGTGCCATCAGCCTTGCCAGATCGCACATCAACTATGGCTACACCTTC
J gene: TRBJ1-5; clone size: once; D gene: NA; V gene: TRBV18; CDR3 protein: CASSPGDSRIEPQHF; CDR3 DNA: TGTGCCAGCTCACCGGGTGACTCCCGTATTGAGCCCCAGCATTTT
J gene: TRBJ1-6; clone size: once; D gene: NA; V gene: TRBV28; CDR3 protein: CASSLPGDTSPLHF; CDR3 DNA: TGTGCCAGCAGTTTACCGGGGGATACCTCACCCCTCCACTTT
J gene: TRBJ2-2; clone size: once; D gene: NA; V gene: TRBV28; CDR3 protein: CASSWQGTNTGELFF; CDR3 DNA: TGTGCCAGCAGTTGGCAGGGCACGAACACCGGGGAGCTGTTTTTT
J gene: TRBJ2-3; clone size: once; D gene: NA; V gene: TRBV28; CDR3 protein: CASSFEVGAAVPDTQYF; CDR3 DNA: TGTGCCAGCAGTTTCGAGGTAGGAGCAGCCGTCCCAGATACGCAGTATTTT
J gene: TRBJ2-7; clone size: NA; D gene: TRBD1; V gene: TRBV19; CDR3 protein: CASSATGGAGNEQYF; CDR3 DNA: TGTGCCAGTAGTGCTACAGGGGGCGCGGGGAACGAGCAGTACTTC
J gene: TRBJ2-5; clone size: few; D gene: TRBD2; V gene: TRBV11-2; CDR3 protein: CASSLGLAGAETQYF; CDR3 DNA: TGTGCCAGCAGCTTGGGACTAGCGGGAGCAGAGACCCAGTACTTC
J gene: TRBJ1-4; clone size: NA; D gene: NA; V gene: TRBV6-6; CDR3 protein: CASTRGGRGTTNEKLFF; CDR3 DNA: TGTGCCAGCACTCGGGGGGGACGTGGAACCACTAATGAAAAACTGTTTTTT
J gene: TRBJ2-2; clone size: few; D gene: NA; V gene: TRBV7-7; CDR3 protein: CASSLRSGNTGELFF; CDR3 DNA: TGTGCTAGCAGCTTAAGATCCGGGAACACCGGGGAGCTGTTTTTT
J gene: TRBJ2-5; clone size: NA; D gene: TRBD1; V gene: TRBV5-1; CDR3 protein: CASSSGQGKETQYF; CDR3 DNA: TGCGCCAGCAGCTCGGGACAGGGAAAGGAGACCCAGTACTTC
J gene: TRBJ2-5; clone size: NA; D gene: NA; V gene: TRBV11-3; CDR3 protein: CASSRREGGTQYF; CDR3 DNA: TGTGCCAGCAGCCGCCGGGAAGGAGGGACCCAGTACTTC
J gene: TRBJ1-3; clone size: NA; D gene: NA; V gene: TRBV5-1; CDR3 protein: CASSPGGVGNTIYF; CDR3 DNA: TGCGCCAGCAGCCCCGGCGGGGTCGGAAACACCATATATTTT